One and the same sample provided the 8 T cell receptor beta chains below, sequenced in a study of tissue T cells after allogeneic stem cell transplantation. Profiled with immunoSEQ multiplex PCR; TCRdb holds only in-frame clones, not every one. The sample includes 45,000 to 50,000 clones, roughly 75% seen only once; the top ten take about 0.7%. The sample consisted of sorted cells pooled from one or two spleens. Receptor source: a pool of C57BL/6 mice in good health.

About this clone itself: Here the gene names and germline are mouse. The CDR3 extends 1 residue past the end of the read, so its final part is completed from the germline J gene. The chain carries TRBV5 and TRBJ1-4, with 9 bases that match TRBD1. The CDR3 extends over 17 amino acids. The V gene's germline CDR1 is LGHNA and CDR2 YNLKQL (reference sequence). V trimming: 0 bases; J trimming: 3 bases; junction bases outside the gene matches: 5. The part of the CDR3 DNA that was read is TGTGCCAGCAGCCAAGATTCGACAGGGGGGGCCAACGAAAGATTATTT. Its translation is CASSQDSTGGANERLF. The full CDR3 is CASSQDSTGGANERLFF.

This clone was observed a handful of times. Gene names denote mouse genes. The read gets to within 1 residue of the CDR3 end, and the germline J gene fills in the rest. The chain employs TRBV13-2 and TRBJ2-1; no definite D call. Germline lookup yields CDR1 NNHNN and CDR2 SYGAGS (reference sequence). This CDR3 is built from 10 residues. V was cut by 3 bases and J by 12 bases, with 7 bases left in between. Partial CDR3 DNA: TGTGCCAGCGGTGTCAAAGGGCAGTTC. This sequence encodes CASGVKGQF. The CDR3 reads in full as CASGVKGQFF.

The table lists this clone with a count of one. The gene names given are mouse names. The read ends 1 residue early relative to the CDR3; the germline J gene fills the gap. This chain uses TRBV13-3 with TRBJ1-1; 7 bases match TRBD1. J lost 4 bases, V lost 1 base, and 4 bases had no gene match. Germline V gives CDR1 NNHDY, CDR2 SYVADS. This CDR3 has 14 amino acids. The CDR3 here is CASSDPGGGTEVFF. The CDR3 DNA, read in part, is TGTGCCAGCAGTGATCCAGGGGGAGGCACAGAAGTCTTC.

Concerning this clone itself: Mouse gene names apply. The CDR3 end is not reached by the read, which stops 1 residue before it; the germline J gene fills it in. The V gene is TRBV26, the J gene TRBJ2-3, with 7 bases aligning to TRBD1. Trimming took 4 bases from V and 5 from J; bases not matched to a gene: 0. This CDR3 is built from 12 residues. CDR1 and CDR2 from the germline V gene are KGHPV and FQNQEV (reference sequence). This CDR3 is CASSPGGETLYF. The DNA read from the CDR3 is TGTGCCAGCAGTCCAGGGGGAGAAACGCTGTAT.

As concerns this clone: Germline and genes: mouse. Sequencing ends 1 residue short of the CDR3 end; the germline J gene provides the rest. This chain connects TRBV13-3 to TRBJ1-1; TRBD1 agrees at 9 bases. Per germline, CDR1 NNHDY and CDR2 SYVADS. Unmatched junction bases numbered 4, after V lost 4 bases and J lost 0 bases. CDR3 size: 15 residues. The sequenced part of the CDR3 DNA is TGTGCCAGCAGTCCCACAGGGGGCGCAAACACAGAAGTCTTC. This sequence encodes CASSPTGGANTEVF. The whole CDR3 sequence is CASSPTGGANTEVFF.

In regard to this clone: The germline and genes are mouse ones. The CDR3 region is CASGDEGRDTGQLYF. The CDR3 DNA, read in part, is TGTGCCAGCGGTGATGAAGGGAGGGACACCGGGCAGCTCTAC. V gene TRBV13-2 combines with J gene TRBJ2-2; D unclear. Read data end 1 residue before the CDR3 end; the end is taken from the germline J gene. Germline V gene lookup returns CDR1 NNHNN and CDR2 SYGAGS (reference sequence). Deletions cut 0 bases from V and 3 bases from J, with 9 bases between. The CDR3 totals 15 residues.

A note on this clone: Gene and germline names: mouse. The read stops 1 residue short of the end of the CDR3; the missing end is completed from the germline J gene. This chain joins TRBV13-1 and TRBJ2-7, with 8 bases fitting TRBD1. The CDR3 consists of 13 residues. Germline V lookup: CDR1 NSHNY, CDR2 SYGAGN. Losses at the gene ends were 6 bases for V and 2 bases for J; bases not matched to a gene: 4. The CDR3: CASTRQGTYEQYF. CDR3 DNA, as far as it was read: TGTGCCAGCACCCGACAGGGGACCTATGAACAGTAC.

About this clone: The genes are named according to mouse. With the read ending 1 residue before the CDR3 end, the germline J gene is used to fill in that end. The chain carries TRBV3 and TRBJ1-4, with a tentative D call TRBD1 (6 bases). This CDR3 region has 14 residues. The ends were cut back, 5 bases at V and 4 bases at J, with 11 bases in the middle. Germline assignment: CDR1 SNHLY and CDR2 FYNGKV (reference sequence). CDR3 DNA, as far as it was read: TGTGCCAGCAGCCTCCGGGACAACAACGAAAGATTATTT. This encodes CASSLRDNNERLF. The entire CDR3 reads CASSLRDNNERLFF.